The 30 T cell receptor beta chains given below trace back to one sample, sequenced in a study of blood T cells in healthy people across ages. A sample-barcoded 5' primer and a J-beta primer mix were used in a second PCR of roughly 7 to 11 cycles. TCRdb recomputed calls from the 5' RACE reads with MiXCR, one row per CDR3 protein. Here the sample spans fewer than 800,000 distinct CDR3 sequences, 25% being singletons. This sample also belongs to another study, concerning T cells of mothers and their children.

The sequenced material came from blood. These receptor sequences come from a boy younger than 18 in good health.

The chain couples TRBV5-1 to TRBJ2-1; possible D gene TRBD1, 6 bases. Germline V gene lookup returns CDR1 SGHRS and CDR2 YFSETQ. Trimming pared 4 bases from V and 7 bases from J, leaving 15 bases between. The CDR3 covers 14 residues. The chain's CDR3 is CASSGQLGPNEQFF. DNA of the CDR3: TGCGCCAGCAGCGGACAGTTAGGCCCTAATGAGCAGTTCTTC.

The chain combines TRBV9 with TRBJ2-5; weak D call: TRBD2 (6 bases). V gave up 0 bases and J gave up 4 bases, with 13 bases separating them. Germline V CDR1 and CDR2: SGDLS, YYNGEE. The length of the CDR3 is 15 residues. CDR3 DNA sequence: TGTGCCAGCAGCGTAGGCCTGGGACTCGGAGAGACCCAGTACTTC. Translating it yields CASSVGLGLGETQYF.

This clonotype was seen only a few times. The chain recombines TRBV10-3 with TRBJ1-5, with a possible D match to TRBD1 (5 bases). Germline V gene lookup returns CDR1 ENHRY and CDR2 SYGVKD. The CDR3 sequence is 14 residues long. V lost 5 bases and J lost 4, with 12 bases in between. The CDR3 bases are TGTGCCATCAGTTTCGACGGGGGAAATCAGCCCCAGCATTTT. This sequence encodes CAISFDGGNQPQHF.

The chain is built from TRBV7-3 and TRBJ2-3; D is perhaps TRBD2 (5 bases). Trimming pared 1 base from V and 7 bases from J, leaving 15 bases between. This CDR3 has 15 residues. CDR1 and CDR2 from the germline V gene are SGHTA and FQGTGA. CDR3 amino acids: CASSLNPASLYTQYF. The CDR3 DNA reads TGTGCCAGCAGCTTAAACCCCGCTAGCTTATATACGCAGTATTTT.

The rearrangement joins TRBV20-1 to TRBJ2-3; the D is unclear. This CDR3 has 13 amino acids. Between the trimmed V and J ends, which lost 5 bases and 0 bases, there was a span of 9 bases. CDR1 and CDR2 from the germline V gene are DFQATT and SNEGSKA (reference sequence). The CDR3 reads CSAAISSTDTQYF. CDR3 nucleotide sequence: TGCAGTGCTGCTATTTCTAGCACAGATACGCAGTATTTT.

This clonotype appeared a few times. The V gene is TRBV4-3, the J gene TRBJ2-3; 13 positions agree with TRBD2. The ends lost 0 bases at V and 11 bases at J; junction bases unmatched: 11. Germline V gene lookup returns CDR1 LGHNA and CDR2 YSLEER. The length of the CDR3 is 17 residues. The CDR3 spells CASSQDRTSGGYEWQYF. Here the CDR3 DNA reads TGCGCCAGCAGCCAAGATCGGACTAGCGGGGGCTACGAGTGGCAGTATTTT.

This clonotype has just a few counts. The genes are TRBV19 and TRBJ2-7, with 14 bases that match TRBD2. The germline V gene encodes CDR1 LNHDA and CDR2 SQIVND (reference sequence). This CDR3 is 14 amino acids long. V was pared by 9 bases and J by 5 bases, with 6 bases of the junction left unmatched. The CDR3 sequence is CASRLAGGVNEQYF. In DNA, the CDR3 is TGTGCCAGCAGACTAGCGGGAGGGGTAAACGAGCAGTACTTC.

The chain links TRBV20-1 to TRBJ2-1; no reliable D call. Germline values: CDR1 DFQATT, CDR2 SNEGSKA (reference sequence). The CDR3 covers 13 residues. Deletions cut 7 bases from V and 0 bases from J, with 10 bases between. The CDR3 DNA reads TGCAGTGGAACTGCGAGCTCCTACAATGAGCAGTTCTTC. Its translation: CSGTASSYNEQFF.

The chain combines TRBV7-2 with TRBJ2-3; 12 bases line up with TRBD2. CDR1 and CDR2 from the germline V gene are SGHTA and FQGNSA. CDR3 size: 15 residues. Trimming cost V 7 bases and J 4 bases; bases outside gene matches: 6. The CDR3 is CASTRLAGASDTQYF. The CDR3 DNA sequence: TGTGCCAGCACCCGACTAGCGGGAGCATCAGATACGCAGTATTTT.

The V gene is TRBV25-1, the J gene TRBJ1-4; 10 nucleotides line up with TRBD1. The V gene end was trimmed by 6 bases and the J gene end by 7 bases; junction bases not matched to a gene: 5. The CDR3 spans 14 residues. Germline CDR1 is MGHDK and CDR2 is SYGVNS. As DNA, the CDR3 is TGTGCCAGCAGGGGACAGGGGATATCTGAAAAACTGTTTTTT. It yields the protein CASRGQGISEKLFF.

This clonotype was seen a few times. J is TRBJ1-5 and V is TRBV5-5, with D possibly being TRBD1 (5 bases). Germline-derived CDR1 and CDR2 are SGHKS and YYEKEE (reference sequence). CDR3 size: 14 residues. Trimming cost V 5 bases and J 6 bases, with 15 bases left between them. The CDR3 DNA reads TGTGCCAGCAGTTCGGACGGGGGTACTCAGCCCCAGCATTTT. The encoded protein is CASSSDGGTQPQHF.

The rearrangement links TRBV4-2 to TRBJ2-5, with D maybe TRBD2 (5 bases). The DNA end favors TRBJ2-1, so the J call may be wrong. There are 17 residues in the CDR3. Germline values: CDR1 LGHNA, CDR2 YNFKEQ. CDR3 protein: CASSPSWGVVGSNEQFF. CDR3 DNA: TGTGCCAGCAGCCCAAGTTGGGGAGTGGTCGGGTCCAATGAGCAGTTCTTC.

The chain is built from TRBV2 and TRBJ2-7; D may match TRBD1 or TRBD2 (6 bases each). Trimming left V 1 base short and J 1 base short, with 11 bases between. The germline V gene encodes CDR1 SNHLY and CDR2 FYNNEI. This CDR3 region has 15 residues. For the CDR3, the DNA is TGTGCCAGCAGTGAAGGGGGCGGGACATCCTACGAGCAGTACTTC. It yields the protein CASSEGGGTSYEQYF.

The rearrangement joins TRBV2 to TRBJ1-4; no clear D gene. V was clipped by 1 base and J by 6 bases, with 3 bases between them. Germline lookup yields CDR1 SNHLY and CDR2 FYNNEI. This CDR3 has 12 residues. The CDR3 nucleotides read TGTGCCAGCAGTGAAGTCGATGAAAAACTGTTTTTT. Protein product: CASSEVDEKLFF.

This clonotype was seen a single time. V gene TRBV10-3 combines with J gene TRBJ2-7; possibly TRBD2 for D (5 bases). The V end was cut by 5 bases, the J end by 0 bases, with 17 bases between. The V gene's germline CDR1 is ENHRY and CDR2 SYGVKD. The CDR3 extends over 16 amino acids. CDR3 residues: CAISPSGAAPSYEQYF. Written as DNA, the CDR3 is TGTGCCATCAGTCCATCTGGAGCGGCCCCCTCCTACGAGCAGTACTTC.

This clonotype appeared a few times. V and J are TRBV7-9 and TRBJ1-2; D remains ambiguous. This CDR3 has 15 amino acids. Germline CDR1 reads SEHNR; CDR2 reads FQNEAQ (reference sequence). The germline V and J ends were trimmed by 1 base and 2 bases, with 11 bases remaining between them. Written as DNA, the CDR3 is TGTGCCAGCAGCTTAGTTCTGGGGAACAACTATGGCTACACCTTC. This translates into CASSLVLGNNYGYTF. Filled out from reference TRBV7-9 and TRBJ1-2, the complete variable domain reads DTGVSQNPRHKITKRGQNVTFRCDPISEHNRLYWYRQTLGQGPEFLTYFQNEAQLEKSRLLSDRFSAERPKGSFSTLEIQRTEQGDSAMYLCASSLVLGNNYGYTFGSGTRLTVV.

This clonotype was counted between two and nine times. Just one base apart from a much larger clone, this may be a read error. The chain employs TRBV15 and TRBJ2-5, with TRBD1 as a possible D gene (5 bases). V gave up 4 bases and J gave up 2 bases, with 14 bases separating them. Germline V gene lookup returns CDR1 LNHNV and CDR2 YYDKDF (reference sequence). This CDR3 spans 15 amino acids. For the CDR3, the DNA is TGTGCCACCAGCACAGAACAGGACAATCAAGAGACCCAGTACTTC. Protein product: CATSTEQDNQETQYF. Variable domain in full (rest from reference TRBV15 and TRBJ2-5): DAMVIQNPRYQVTQFGKPVTLSCSQTLNHNVMYWYQQKSSQAPKLLFHYYDKDFNNEADTPDNFQSRRPNTSFCFLDIRSPGLGDTAMYLCATSTEQDNQETQYFGPGTRLLVL.

The J gene is TRBJ2-5, the V gene TRBV3-1; 11 bases map to TRBD2. Germline CDR1 and CDR2: LGHDT and YNNKEL (reference sequence). V lost 3 bases and J lost 0; bases outside the gene matches: 6. There are 17 residues in the CDR3. The CDR3 reads CASSQMTSGAYQETQYF. In DNA, the CDR3 is TGTGCCAGCAGCCAGATGACTAGCGGGGCGTACCAAGAGACCCAGTACTTC.

Here the CDR3 DNA reads TGTGCCAGCAGCTTGGCGGGACTAGAAAACATTCAGTACTTC. It encodes CASSLAGLENIQYF. V gene TRBV5-6 combines with J gene TRBJ2-4; TRBD2 matches at 8 bases. Looked up from germline, CDR1 is SGHDT and CDR2 is YYEEEE. This CDR3 has 14 residues. V lost 0 bases to trimming and J lost 5 bases; unmatched junction nucleotides: 1. Together with reference TRBV5-6 and TRBJ2-4, the CDR3 gives the full variable domain: DAGVTQSPTHLIKTRGQQVTLRCSPKSGHDTVSWYQQALGQGPQFIFQYYEEEERQRGNFPDRFSGHQFPNYSSELNVNALLLGDSALYLCASSLAGLENIQYFGAGTRLSVL.

This chain links TRBV29-1 with TRBJ2-7; possible D gene TRBD1, 5 bases. Trimming left V 6 bases short and J 0 bases short, with 9 bases between. Per the germline V gene, CDR1 is SQVTM and CDR2 is ANQGSEA. The CDR3 is made up of 12 amino acids. The CDR3 DNA is TGCAGCGTCAGGGAACCCTCCTACGAGCAGTACTTC. Encoded protein: CSVREPSYEQYF.

The chain links TRBV5-1 to TRBJ1-1; D uncertain. The germline CDR1 and CDR2 sequences are SGHRS and YFSETQ. Trimming left V 0 bases short and J 0 bases short, with 6 bases between. The CDR3 contains 14 residues. CDR3: CASSLGVLNTEAFF. DNA for the CDR3: TGCGCCAGCAGCTTGGGGGTTTTGAACACTGAAGCTTTCTTT.

The CDR3 region is CASSYSVLAGNGEQFF. The CDR3 DNA sequence: TGTGCCAGCAGTTACTCGGTTCTAGCGGGCAATGGTGAGCAGTTCTTC. The chain carries TRBV6-5 and TRBJ2-1, with 8 nucleotides matching TRBD2. Looked up from germline, CDR1 is MNHEY and CDR2 is SVGAGI. J gave up 9 bases and V 0 bases, and 10 bases lay outside the gene matches. This CDR3 has 16 amino acids.

The V gene is TRBV29-1, the J gene TRBJ2-3, with a weak D call TRBD1 (6 bases). V was shortened by 2 bases and J by 0 bases, with 9 bases between the two germline ends. This CDR3 is built from 14 residues. Germline assignment: CDR1 SQVTM and CDR2 ANQGSEA. The CDR3 DNA is TGCAGCGTTGAACCGGGGACAAGCACAGATACGCAGTATTTT. Residues: CSVEPGTSTDTQYF.

This clonotype occurred a few times. This chain joins TRBV4-3 and TRBJ2-5; D not resolved. The DNA end lines up better with TRBJ2-7; the J call may be wrong. The CDR3 totals 15 residues. CDR1 LGHNA and CDR2 YSLEER come from the germline V gene. This CDR3 reads CASSQDRVSSYEQYF. CDR3 nucleotide sequence: TGCGCCAGCAGCCAAGATCGGGTCAGCTCCTACGAGCAGTACTTC.

J is TRBJ2-7 and V is TRBV7-9; the match to TRBD1 covers 8 bases. The CDR3 sequence is 14 residues long. V lost 6 bases to trimming and J lost 3 bases; unmatched junction nucleotides: 7. Germline V gene lookup returns CDR1 SEHNR and CDR2 FQNEAQ (reference sequence). The CDR3: CASSGQGGFYEQYF. The CDR3 DNA sequence: TGTGCCAGCAGTGGACAGGGAGGTTTCTACGAGCAGTACTTC.

The chain carries TRBV7-9 and TRBJ1-3; D is uncertain. The CDR3 length is 15 residues. V lost 2 bases and J lost 7, with 15 bases in between. CDR1 is SEHNR and CDR2 is FQNEAQ in the germline V gene (reference sequence). Here the CDR3 reads CASSLSGLTTNTIYF. The CDR3 DNA is TGTGCCAGCAGCTTATCGGGCCTTACCACCAACACCATATATTTT.

This clonotype was found once. The V and J genes are TRBV29-1 and TRBJ2-3; 7 bases match TRBD1. Germline V gene data show CDR1 as SQVTM and CDR2 as ANQGSEA. The junction had 16 bases not matched to a gene; V was cut back by 6 bases and J by 4 bases. The CDR3 has 16 amino acids. The CDR3 DNA is TGCAGCGTCGTAGGAACTAGAAGGGGGCTAGCAGATACGCAGTATTTT. This sequence encodes CSVVGTRRGLADTQYF.

The chain recombines TRBV2 with TRBJ1-2; tentative D call: TRBD1 (6 bases). CDR3 size: 13 residues. Trimming left V 7 bases short and J 2 bases short, with 11 bases between. CDR1 and CDR2 from the germline V gene are SNHLY and FYNNEI. The CDR3 DNA is TGTGCCAGCAATTACAGGGAGAACTATGGCTACACCTTC. The encoded protein is CASNYRENYGYTF.

This clonotype turned up a few times. CDR3 sequence (DNA): TGTGCCAGCTCACCACGGGTGGAGTTTAATGAGCAGTTCTTC. Amino acids: CASSPRVEFNEQFF. This chain links TRBV18 with TRBJ2-5; D gene ambiguous. The DNA end is a closer match to TRBJ2-1, so the J assignment may be wrong. The CDR3 spans 14 residues. CDR1 and CDR2 from the germline V gene are KGHSH and LQKENI.

The table lists this clonotype with a few counts. The chain joins TRBV7-2 to TRBJ2-6; D gene unclear. This CDR3 contains 17 residues. Germline loops: CDR1 SGHTA, CDR2 FQGNSA. Between the trimmed V and J ends, which lost 0 bases and 0 bases, there was a span of 9 bases. The CDR3, as DNA: TGTGCCAGCAGCTTAGCGATGGGAAACTCTGGGGCCAACGTCCTGACTTTC. Protein product: CASSLAMGNSGANVLTF.